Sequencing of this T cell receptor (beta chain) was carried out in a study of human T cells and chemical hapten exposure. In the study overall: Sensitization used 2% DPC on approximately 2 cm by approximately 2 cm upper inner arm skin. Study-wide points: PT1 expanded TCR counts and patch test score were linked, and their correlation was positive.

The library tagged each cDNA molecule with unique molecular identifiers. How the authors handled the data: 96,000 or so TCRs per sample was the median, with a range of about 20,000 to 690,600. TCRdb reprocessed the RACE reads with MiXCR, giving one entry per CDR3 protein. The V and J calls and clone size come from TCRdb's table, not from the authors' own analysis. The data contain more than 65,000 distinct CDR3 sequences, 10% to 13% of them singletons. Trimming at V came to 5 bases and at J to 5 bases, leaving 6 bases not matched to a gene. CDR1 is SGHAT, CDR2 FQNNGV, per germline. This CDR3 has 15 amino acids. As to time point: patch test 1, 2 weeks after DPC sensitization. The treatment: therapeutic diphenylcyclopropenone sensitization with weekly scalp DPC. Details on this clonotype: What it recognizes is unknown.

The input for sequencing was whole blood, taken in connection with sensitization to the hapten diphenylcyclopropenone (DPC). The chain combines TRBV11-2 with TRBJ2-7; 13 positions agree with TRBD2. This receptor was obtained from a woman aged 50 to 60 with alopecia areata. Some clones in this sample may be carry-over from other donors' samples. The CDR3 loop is CASSRTSGSIHEQYF. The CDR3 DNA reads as TGTGCCAGCAGCCGGACTAGCGGGAGCATCCACGAGCAGTACTTC.